This paragraph covers one T cell receptor (beta chain) sequence. The antigen remains unidentified. The sample is drawn from a study of T cell repertoires in cytomegalovirus infection. MiXCR was run by TCRdb on the reads, yielding one entry per CDR3 protein. The sample has some 900,000 distinct CDR3 sequences; around a third are singletons. Specimen: cultured CD8+ T cells from PBMCs, collected from culture after CMV antigen stimulation. The sequence derives from a human donor in good health (CMV status not recorded). Some clones in this sample may be carry-over from other donors' samples.

This chain's CDR3 is CASSSGASGQETQYF. The CDR3 coding sequence is TGTGCCAGCAGCTCAGGGGCTAGCGGACAAGAGACCCAGTACTTC. V and J are TRBV11-2 and TRBJ2-5, with D perhaps matching TRBD2 (7 bases). Germline-derived CDR1 and CDR2 are SGHAT and FQNNGV. V was shortened by 4 bases and J by 2 bases, with 14 bases between the two germline ends. The CDR3 has 15 amino acids.